A single T cell receptor beta chain is shown here with its context. These data are taken from a study of cytomegalovirus exposure and HLA in healthy donors. This CDR3 is 16 amino acids long. V was trimmed by 1 base and J by 5 bases, leaving 17 bases between them. The germline CDR1 and CDR2 sequences are SGHKS and YYEKEE (reference sequence). Both 60 Vbeta primers and 13 Jbeta primers went into the PCR. Clones were read by immunoSEQ multiplex PCR, and TCRdb kept only the in-frame ones, dropping some. Counted here are some 90,000 clones, under 70% occurring once; the ten biggest clones make up over 2%. The TCR sequence derives from a man over 45 in good health and CMV-seronegative. V usage is TRBV5-5 and J usage is TRBJ2-3; D is unclear. Sequenced: PBMCs. The DNA of the CDR3 is TGTGCCAGCAGCTTGATTATAACCAGCGTGGGAGATACGCAGTATTTT. Amino acids: CASSLIITSVGDTQYF. Full variable domain (remainder filled in from reference TRBV5-5 and TRBJ2-3): DAGVTQSPTHLIKTRGQQVTLRCSPISGHKSVSWYQQVLGQGPQFIFQYYEKEERGRGNFPDRFSARQFPNYSSELNVNALLLGDSALYLCASSLIITSVGDTQYFGPGTRLTVL.